This TCR beta chain was documented in a study of blood T cell repertoires in COVID-19. Study overall: Material from acute and convalescent COVID-19 was sourced from the United States, Italy and Spain. T cells, B-cell-depleted T cells, or PBMCs supplied cDNA or gDNA.

The Seattle patients joined while their infection was active and were tracked longitudinally afterward. Original methodology: Estimation of nucleated cell counts was performed using reference gene primer amplification. TCRdb's copy holds only in-frame clones and misses some; the assay was immunoSEQ multiplex PCR. That table is the source of V, J and clone size, and D and trimming were worked out from the DNA. This table has roughly 480,000 clones, 85% to 90% appearing once. CDR1 and CDR2 from the germline V gene are KGHSH and LQKENI. J lost 4 bases, V lost 2 bases, and 17 bases had no gene match. CDR3 length: 19 residues.

The V call is TRBV18, the J call TRBJ2-3, with TRBD2 matching over 8 bases. This receptor was taken from a man between 18 and 35 years old with COVID-19, enrolled during active disease. The material sequenced was peripheral blood. The CDR3 sequence is CASSPYGGALESLADTQYF. The CDR3 bases are TGTGCCAGCTCACCATACGGGGGGGCCTTGGAATCCCTCGCAGATACGCAGTATTTT.